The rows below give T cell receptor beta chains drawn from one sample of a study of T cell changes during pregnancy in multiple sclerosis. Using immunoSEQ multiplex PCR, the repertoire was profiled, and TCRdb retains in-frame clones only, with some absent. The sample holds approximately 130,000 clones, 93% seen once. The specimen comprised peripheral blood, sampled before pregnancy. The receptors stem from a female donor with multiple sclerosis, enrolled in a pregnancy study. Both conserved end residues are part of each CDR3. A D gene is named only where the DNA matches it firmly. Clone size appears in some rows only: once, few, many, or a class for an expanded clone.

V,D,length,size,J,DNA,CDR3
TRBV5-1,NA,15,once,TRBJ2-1,TGCGCCAGCAGTTCCGAGACAGTCCGGTACAATGAGCAGTTCTTC,CASSSETVRYNEQFF
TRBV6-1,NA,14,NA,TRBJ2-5,TGTGCCAGCAGGGGAACCGGGACATGGGAGACCCAGTACTTC,CASRGTGTWETQYF
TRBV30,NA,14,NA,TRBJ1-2,TGTGCCTGGAGTGTATCTTACGGTAACTATGGCTACACCTTC,CAWSVSYGNYGYTF
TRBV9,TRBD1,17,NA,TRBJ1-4,TGTGCCAGCAGCGTAGAAACAGGGGCTAACCCTAATGAAAAACTGTTTTTT,CASSVETGANPNEKLFF
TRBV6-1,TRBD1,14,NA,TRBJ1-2,TGTGCCAGCAGTACCCGACAGGGGAGCTATGGCTACACCTTC,CASSTRQGSYGYTF
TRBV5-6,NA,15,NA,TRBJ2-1,TGTGCCAGCAGCTTGGAGATGGCAGGGGTGAATGAGCAGTTCTTC,CASSLEMAGVNEQFF
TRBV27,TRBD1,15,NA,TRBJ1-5,TGTGCCAGCAGTCCACAGGGGGCGCGCAATCAGCCCCAGCATTTT,CASSPQGARNQPQHF
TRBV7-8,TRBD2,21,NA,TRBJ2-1,TGTGCCAGCAGCTTAGCGCAGCAACGGACTAGCCGGAGGAGGGGTAACAATGAGCAGTTCTTC,CASSLAQQRTSRRRGNNEQFF
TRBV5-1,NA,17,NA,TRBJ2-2,TGCGCCAGCAGCTTTGTTCCGAGCGGGCGTCCCGCCGGGGAGCTGTTTTTT,CASSFVPSGRPAGELFF
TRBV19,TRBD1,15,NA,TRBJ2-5,TGTGCCAGTAGTATAGATCGGACAGGGCAAGAGACTCAGTACTTC,CASSIDRTGQETQYF
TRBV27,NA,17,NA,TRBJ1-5,TGTGCCAGCAGTTTATTAGCCAGGGGACCCTTGAATCAGCCCCAGCATTTT,CASSLLARGPLNQPQHF
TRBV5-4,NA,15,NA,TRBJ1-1,TGTGCCAGCAGCCCAGAGCCAGGGGCCGGGATCGGAGCTTTCTTT,CASSPEPGAGIGAFF
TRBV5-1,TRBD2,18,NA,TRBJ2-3,TGCGCCAGCAGCTTGGACCTACTAGCGGGGGATAGCACAGATACGCAGTATTTT,CASSLDLLAGDSTDTQYF
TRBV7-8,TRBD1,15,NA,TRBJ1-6,TGTGCCAGCAGCCCACGGGACAGGGAGGGTTCACCCCTCCACTTT,CASSPRDREGSPLHF
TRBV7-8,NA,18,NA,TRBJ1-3,TGTGCCAGCAGCTTATCTAGCCGGGGAGGGATCGACGAAAACACCATATATTTT,CASSLSSRGGIDENTIYF
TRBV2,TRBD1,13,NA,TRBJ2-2,TGCGCCAGCACCGAGACAGGGGCCGGGGAGCTGTTTTTT,CASTETGAGELFF
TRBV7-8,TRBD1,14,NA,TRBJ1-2,TGTGCCAGCAGTCGAACCGGGACAGGGCTTGGCTACACCTTC,CASSRTGTGLGYTF
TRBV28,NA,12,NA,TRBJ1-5,TGTGCCAGCAGACCGCAGGGGTGGCCCCAGCATTTT,CASRPQGWPQHF
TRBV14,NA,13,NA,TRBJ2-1,TGTGCCAGCAGCCAAGTCACAGGGAATGAGCAGTTCTTC,CASSQVTGNEQFF
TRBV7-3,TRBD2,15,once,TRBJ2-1,TGTGCCAGCAGCTTAACTCGGGGGGGCTACAATGAGCAGTTCTTC,CASSLTRGGYNEQFF
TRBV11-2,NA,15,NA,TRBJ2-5,TGTGCCAGCAGCGGAATAGCGGAGGCCCGGGAGACCCAGTACTTC,CASSGIAEARETQYF
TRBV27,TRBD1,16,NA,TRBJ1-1,TGTGCCAGCAGTCCAGGGACAGGTGAAATGAACACTGAAGCTTTCTTT,CASSPGTGEMNTEAFF
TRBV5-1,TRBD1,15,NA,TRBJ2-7,TGCGCCAGCCGGACAGGGGGATCGAGAGGGCCCGAGCAGTACTTC,CASRTGGSRGPEQYF
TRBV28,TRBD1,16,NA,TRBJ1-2,TGTGCCAGCAAGACTTCCGGGACAGGGTGGGCCTATGGCTACACCTTC,CASKTSGTGWAYGYTF
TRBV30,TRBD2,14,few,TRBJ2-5,TGTGCCTGGGGACTAGCGGGAGTTGGAGAGACCCAGTACTTC,CAWGLAGVGETQYF
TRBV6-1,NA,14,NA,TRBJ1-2,TGTGCCATCCACGAAGGCGGCGGGAGCTATGGCTACACCTTC,CAIHEGGGSYGYTF
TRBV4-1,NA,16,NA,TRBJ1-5,TGCGCCAGCAGCCAAGATCCAGGGATTAGCAATCAGCCCCAGCATTTT,CASSQDPGISNQPQHF
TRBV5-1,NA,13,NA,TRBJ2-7,TGCGCCAGCCGCCCCGGGAGCGTCTACGAGCAGTACTTC,CASRPGSVYEQYF
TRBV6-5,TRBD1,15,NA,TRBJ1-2,TGTGCCAGCAGTGCAGGGACAGACTCTAACTATGGCTACACCTTC,CASSAGTDSNYGYTF
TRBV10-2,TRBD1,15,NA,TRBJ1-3,TGCGCCAGCAGTGACGGACAGGGATCGGGAAACACCATATATTTT,CASSDGQGSGNTIYF
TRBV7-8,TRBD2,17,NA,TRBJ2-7,TGTGCCAGCAGCTCCGGCGAACTAGCGGGAGGACGGGCCGAGCAGTACTTC,CASSSGELAGGRAEQYF
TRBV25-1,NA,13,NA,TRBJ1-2,TGTGCCAGCAGTGTAGGAACTATTCAAGGCTACACCTTC,CASSVGTIQGYTF
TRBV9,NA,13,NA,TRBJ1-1,TGTGCCAGCAGCGCCTACGGGAACACTGAAGCTTTCTTT,CASSAYGNTEAFF
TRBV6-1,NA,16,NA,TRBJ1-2,TGTGCCAGCAGTGAAGCCGGGGGGCCACTTCACTATGGCTACACCTTC,CASSEAGGPLHYGYTF
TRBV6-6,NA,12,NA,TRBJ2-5,TGTGCCAGCAGTCCCCCCCTGGCGACCCAGTACTTC,CASSPPLATQYF
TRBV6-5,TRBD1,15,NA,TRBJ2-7,TGTGCCAGCAGTCCACAGGGGGCCCCCCCCTACGAGCAGTACTTC,CASSPQGAPPYEQYF
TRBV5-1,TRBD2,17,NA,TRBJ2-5,TGCGCCAGCAGCTACGGGACTAGCGGACTTCGAGGGGAGACCCAGTACTTC,CASSYGTSGLRGETQYF